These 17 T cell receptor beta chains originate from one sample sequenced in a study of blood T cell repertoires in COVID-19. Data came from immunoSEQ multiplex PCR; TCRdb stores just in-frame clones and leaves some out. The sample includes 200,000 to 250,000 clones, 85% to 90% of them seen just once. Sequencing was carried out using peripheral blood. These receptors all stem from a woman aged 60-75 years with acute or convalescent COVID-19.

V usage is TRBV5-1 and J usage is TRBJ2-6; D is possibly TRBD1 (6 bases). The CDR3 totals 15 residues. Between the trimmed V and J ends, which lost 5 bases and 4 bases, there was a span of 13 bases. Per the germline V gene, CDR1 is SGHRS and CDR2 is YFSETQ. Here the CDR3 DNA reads TGCGCCAGCAGTCTGACAGGTGCGGGGGCCAACGTCCTGACTTTC. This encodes CASSLTGAGANVLTF.

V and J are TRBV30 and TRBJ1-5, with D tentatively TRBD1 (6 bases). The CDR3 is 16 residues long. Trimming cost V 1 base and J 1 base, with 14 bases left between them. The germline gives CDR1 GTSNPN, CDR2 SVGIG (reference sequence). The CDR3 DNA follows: TGTGCCTGGAGTGGAGGACAGAGAGGAAGCAATCAGCCCCAGCATTTT. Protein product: CAWSGGQRGSNQPQHF.

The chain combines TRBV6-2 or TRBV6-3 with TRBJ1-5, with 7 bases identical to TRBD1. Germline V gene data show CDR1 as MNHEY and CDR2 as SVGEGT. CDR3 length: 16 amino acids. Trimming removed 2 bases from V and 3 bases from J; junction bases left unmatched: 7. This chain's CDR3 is CASSYRNRGVNQPQHF. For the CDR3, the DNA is TGTGCCAGCAGTTACCGAAACAGGGGTGTCAATCAGCCCCAGCATTTT.

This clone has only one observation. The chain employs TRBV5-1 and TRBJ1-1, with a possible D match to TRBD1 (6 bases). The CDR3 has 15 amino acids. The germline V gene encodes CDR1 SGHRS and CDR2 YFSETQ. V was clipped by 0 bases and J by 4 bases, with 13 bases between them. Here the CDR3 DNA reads TGCGCCAGCAGCTTGGAAGCCAGGGGCACCACTGAAGCTTTCTTT. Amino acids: CASSLEARGTTEAFF. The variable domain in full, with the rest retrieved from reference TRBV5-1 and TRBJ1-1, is KAGVTQTPRYLIKTRGQQVTLSCSPISGHRSVSWYQQTPGQGLQFLFEYFSETQRNKGNFPGRFSGRQFSNSRSEMNVSTLELGDSALYLCASSLEARGTTEAFFGQGTRLTVV.

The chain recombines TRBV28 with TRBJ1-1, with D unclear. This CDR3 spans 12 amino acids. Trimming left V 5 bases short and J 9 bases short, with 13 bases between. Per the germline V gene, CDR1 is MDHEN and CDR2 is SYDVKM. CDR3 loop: CASSKDYFQAFF. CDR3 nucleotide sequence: TGTGCCAGCAGTAAAGACTATTTTCAAGCTTTCTTT.

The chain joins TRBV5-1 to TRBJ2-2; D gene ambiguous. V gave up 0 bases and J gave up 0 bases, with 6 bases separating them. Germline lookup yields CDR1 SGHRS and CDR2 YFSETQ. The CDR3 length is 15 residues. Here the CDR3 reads CASSLAVTNTGELFF. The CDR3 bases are TGCGCCAGCAGCTTGGCGGTTACGAACACCGGGGAGCTGTTTTTT.

CDR3 amino acids: CASSLLPLTGNSGNTIYF. CDR3 DNA: TGTGCCAGCAGTTTGCTTCCCCTGACAGGCAACTCTGGAAACACCATATATTTT. The V gene is TRBV27, the J gene TRBJ1-3, with D possibly TRBD1 on 6 matching bases. The CDR3 runs to 18 residues. The germline V gene encodes CDR1 MNHEY and CDR2 SMNVEV (reference sequence). Trimming took off 3 bases at V and 0 bases at J, with 18 bases between the two ends.

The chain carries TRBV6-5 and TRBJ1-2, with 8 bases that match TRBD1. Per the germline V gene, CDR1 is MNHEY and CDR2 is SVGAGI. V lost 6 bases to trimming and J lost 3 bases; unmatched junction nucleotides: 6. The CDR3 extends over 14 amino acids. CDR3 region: CASRPGQDDYGYTF. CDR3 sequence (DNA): TGTGCCAGCAGGCCGGGACAGGACGACTATGGCTACACCTTC.

CDR3 nucleotides: TGTGCCAGCAGCGTACAGGCATTGGCCACTGAAGCTTTCTTT. Protein: CASSVQALATEAFF. The chain is built from TRBV9 and TRBJ1-1; D gene unclear. The CDR3 is 14 residues long. The germline CDR1 and CDR2 sequences are SGDLS and YYNGEE. Trimming removed 1 base from V and 4 bases from J, with 11 bases in between.

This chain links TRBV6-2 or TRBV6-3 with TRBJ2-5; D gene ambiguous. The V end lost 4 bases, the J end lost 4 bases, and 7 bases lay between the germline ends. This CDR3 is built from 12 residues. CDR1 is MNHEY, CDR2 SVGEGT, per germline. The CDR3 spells CASSLSGETQYF. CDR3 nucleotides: TGTGCCAGCAGTTTGTCGGGAGAGACCCAGTACTTC.

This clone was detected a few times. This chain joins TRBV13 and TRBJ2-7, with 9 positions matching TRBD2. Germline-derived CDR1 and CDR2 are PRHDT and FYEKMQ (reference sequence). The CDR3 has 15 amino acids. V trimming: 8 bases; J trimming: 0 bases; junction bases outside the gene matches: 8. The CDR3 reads CASGLAGHLSYEQYF. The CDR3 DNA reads TGTGCCAGCGGGCTAGCGGGGCATCTCTCCTACGAGCAGTACTTC.

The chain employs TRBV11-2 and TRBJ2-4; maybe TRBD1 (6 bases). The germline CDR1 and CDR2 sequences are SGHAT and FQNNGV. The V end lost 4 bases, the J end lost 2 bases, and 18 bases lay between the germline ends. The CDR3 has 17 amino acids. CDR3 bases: TGTGCCAGCAGCTCCACTACAGGGTTTTCTTCCAAAAACATTCAGTACTTC. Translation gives CASSSTTGFSSKNIQYF.

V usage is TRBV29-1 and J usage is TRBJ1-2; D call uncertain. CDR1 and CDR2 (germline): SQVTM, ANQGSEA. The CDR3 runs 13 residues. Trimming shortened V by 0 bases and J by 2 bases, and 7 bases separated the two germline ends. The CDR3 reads CSVEESRNYGYTF. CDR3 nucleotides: TGCAGCGTTGAAGAAAGTCGGAACTATGGCTACACCTTC. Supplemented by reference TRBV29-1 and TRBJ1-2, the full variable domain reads SAVISQKPSRDICQRGTSLTIQCQVDSQVTMMFWYRQQPGQSLTLIATANQGSEATYESGFVIDKFPISRPNLTFSTLTVSNMSPEDSSIYLCSVEESRNYGYTFGSGTRLTVV.

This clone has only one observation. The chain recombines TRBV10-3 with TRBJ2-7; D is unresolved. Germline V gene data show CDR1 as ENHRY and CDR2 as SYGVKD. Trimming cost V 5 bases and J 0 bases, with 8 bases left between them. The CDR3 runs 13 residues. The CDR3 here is CAISRGGSYEQYF. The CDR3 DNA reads TGTGCCATCAGTCGCGGTGGCTCCTACGAGCAGTACTTC.

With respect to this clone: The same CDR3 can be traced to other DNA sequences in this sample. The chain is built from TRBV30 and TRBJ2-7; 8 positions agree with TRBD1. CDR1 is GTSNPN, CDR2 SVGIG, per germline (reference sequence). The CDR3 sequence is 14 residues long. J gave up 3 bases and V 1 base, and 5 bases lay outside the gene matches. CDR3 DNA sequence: TGTGCCTGGAGTGCTGGGACAGGAGTCTACGAGCAGTACTTC. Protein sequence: CAWSAGTGVYEQYF. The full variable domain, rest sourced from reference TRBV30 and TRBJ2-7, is SQTIHQWPATLVQPVGSPLSLECTVEGTSNPNLYWYRQAAGRGLQLLFYSVGIGQISSEVPQNLSASRPQDRQFILSSKKLLLSDSGFYLCAWSAGTGVYEQYFGPGTRLTVT.

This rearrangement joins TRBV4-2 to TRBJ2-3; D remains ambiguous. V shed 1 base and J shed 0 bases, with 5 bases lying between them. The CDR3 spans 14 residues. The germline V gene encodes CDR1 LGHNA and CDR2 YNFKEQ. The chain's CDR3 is CASSQGRSTDTQYF. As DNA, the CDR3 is TGTGCCAGCAGCCAAGGGCGGAGCACAGATACGCAGTATTTT.

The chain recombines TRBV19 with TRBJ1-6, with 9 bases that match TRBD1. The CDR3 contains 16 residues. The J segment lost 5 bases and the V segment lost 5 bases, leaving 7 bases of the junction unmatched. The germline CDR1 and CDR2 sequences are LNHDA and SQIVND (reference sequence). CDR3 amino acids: CASSSTGGWNNSPLHF. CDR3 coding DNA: TGTGCCAGTAGTTCCACAGGGGGCTGGAATAATTCACCCCTCCACTTT.